Below are 32 T cell receptor beta chains sequenced from a single sample in a study of response to subunit inactivated influenza vaccine. TCRdb recomputed calls from the RT-PCR reads with MiXCR, one row per CDR3 protein. The sample consists of hundreds of thousands of distinct CDR3 sequences, over 11% of them appearing once. Sequenced here: PBMCs from blood, sampled roughly 2 weeks before vaccination. These receptors were taken from a man in his forties or fifties who received an inactivated influenza vaccine.

This chain links TRBV2 with TRBJ2-5; D is unresolved. The germline V gene encodes CDR1 SNHLY and CDR2 FYNNEI. This CDR3 is 13 amino acids long. V shed 4 bases and J shed 1 base, with 7 bases lying between them. CDR3 nucleotides: TGTGCCAGCAGTGTTGTCACCCAAGAGACCCAGTACTTC. Its protein product is CASSVVTQETQYF. Looking up the rest from reference TRBV2 and TRBJ2-5 gives the full variable domain: EPEVTQTPSHQVTQMGQEVILRCVPISNHLYFYWYRQILGQKVEFLVSFYNNEISEKSEIFDDQFSVERPDGSNFTLKIRSTKLEDSAMYFCASSVVTQETQYFGPGTRLLVL.

Note on this clonotype: The CDR3 carries no conserved terminal phenylalanine or tryptophan, so it likely arises from a read error. This chain joins TRBV11-2 and TRBJ2-2; D is uncertain. Looked up from germline, CDR1 is SGHAT and CDR2 is FQNNGV. The length of the CDR3 is 15 residues. Between the trimmed V and J ends, which lost 6 bases and 8 bases, there was a span of 19 bases. The CDR3 reads CASSLHGRPLGELFL. CDR3 DNA: TGTGCCAGCAGTTTGCACGGACGCCCTCTTGGGGAGCTGTTTCTT.

The V gene is TRBV11-2, the J gene TRBJ2-7; D is possibly TRBD2 (6 bases). This CDR3 contains 15 residues. Trimming removed 6 bases from V and 4 bases from J, with 19 bases in between. Germline CDR1 SGHAT, CDR2 FQNNGV. The CDR3 nucleotides are TGTGCCAGCAGTTCCTGGGGAGAGGGGAGGTACGAGCAGTACTTC. Translation: CASSSWGEGRYEQYF.

A remark on this clonotype: The junction and the germline gene differ at one end; a read error may be behind it. The chain employs TRBV7-7 and TRBJ2-2, with TRBD1 matching 7 bases. The CDR3 consists of 14 residues. The germline gives CDR1 SSHAT, CDR2 FNYEAQ (reference sequence). This CDR3 reads CASRSGQYTGELFF. CDR3 nucleotides: TGTGCTAGCAGGTCGGGACAGTACACCGGGGAGCTGTTTTTT.

This chain uses TRBV7-2 with TRBJ2-5; D tentatively reads TRBD1 or TRBD2 (6 bases each). This CDR3 is 15 amino acids long. Germline V CDR1 and CDR2: SGHTA, FQGNSA. Trimming stripped 1 base from V and 5 bases from J, with 14 bases between. CDR3 amino acids: CASSLVRGECETQYF. The CDR3 region has the DNA TGTGCCAGCAGCTTAGTTAGGGGGGAGTGCGAGACCCAGTACTTC.

This chain joins TRBV14 and TRBJ1-2; D is undetermined. The ends were cut back, 0 bases at V and 3 bases at J, with 14 bases in the middle. This CDR3 is built from 16 residues. CDR1 SGHDN and CDR2 FVKESK come from the germline V gene. This CDR3 is CASSQEHGRLDYGYTF. Here the CDR3 DNA reads TGTGCCAGCAGCCAAGAACACGGACGCCTTGACTATGGCTACACCTTC. The whole variable domain, remainder taken from reference TRBV14 and TRBJ1-2, is EAGVTQFPSHSVIEKGQTVTLRCDPISGHDNLYWYRRVMGKEIKFLLHFVKESKQDESGMPNNRFLAERTGGTYSTLKVQPAELEDSGVYFCASSQEHGRLDYGYTFGSGTRLTVV.

The chain carries TRBV5-6 and TRBJ2-3; no firm D call. The CDR3 has 14 amino acids. The V gene lost 4 bases and the J gene lost 7 bases, with 16 bases spanning the gap. Germline V gives CDR1 SGHDT, CDR2 YYEEEE. CDR3 bases: TGTGCCAGCAGCCCACTCGGGTTTAGAAATACGCAGTATTTT. It translates to CASSPLGFRNTQYF.

This clonotype was detected a few times. V and J are TRBV6-5 and TRBJ2-7, with 8 bases fitting TRBD1. Germline CDR1 is MNHEY and CDR2 is SVGAGI. The length of the CDR3 is 18 residues. Losses at the gene ends were 4 bases for V and 3 bases for J; bases not matched to a gene: 17. The CDR3 bases are TGTGCCAGCAGTTCAAGGACAGGGAGTGATGGTGGGGTCTACGAGCAGTACTTC. Protein: CASSSRTGSDGGVYEQYF.

The chain combines TRBV7-6 with TRBJ2-2; 13 nucleotides align to TRBD2. The germline CDR1 and CDR2 sequences are SGHVS and FNYEAQ. The CDR3 loop spans 18 amino acids. The J segment lost 1 base and the V segment lost 5 bases, leaving 7 bases of the junction unmatched. CDR3 sequence: CASSPGLAGLLNTGELFF. The CDR3 nucleotides read TGTGCCAGCAGCCCGGGACTAGCGGGACTACTGAACACCGGGGAGCTGTTTTTT.

This clonotype was recorded once. The V gene is TRBV6-1, the J gene TRBJ2-3; TRBD1 matches 7 bases. Germline-derived CDR1 and CDR2 are MNHNS and SASEGT. V was clipped by 6 bases and J by 4 bases; unmatched bases: 4. There are 13 residues in the CDR3. This CDR3 is CASSDRAADTQYF. The CDR3 DNA reads TGTGCCAGCAGCGACAGGGCTGCAGATACGCAGTATTTT.

This chain joins TRBV7-9 and TRBJ2-3, with a tentative D call TRBD2 (5 bases). Per germline, CDR1 SEHNR and CDR2 FQNEAQ (reference sequence). The V end was cut by 0 bases, the J end by 5 bases, with 12 bases between. The CDR3 length is 15 residues. The CDR3 DNA sequence: TGTGCCAGCAGCTTAGCAGTCCGGGAAGGAGATACGCAGTATTTT. The encoded protein is CASSLAVREGDTQYF.

The chain is built from TRBV19 and TRBJ1-1; weak D call: TRBD1 (6 bases). Looked up from germline, CDR1 is LNHDA and CDR2 is SQIVND (reference sequence). This CDR3 comprises 14 residues. V lost 6 bases, J lost 5 bases, and 16 bases lay in between. For the CDR3, the DNA is TGTGCCAGTAGGGTCAGGGGCGGGAAGACTGAAGCTTTCTTT. This encodes CASRVRGGKTEAFF.

The chain is built from TRBV5-1 and TRBJ2-7; D is undetermined. Germline assignment: CDR1 SGHRS and CDR2 YFSETQ. This CDR3 has 13 residues. V shed 2 bases and J shed 3 bases, with 9 bases lying between them. CDR3: CASSLRVNYEQYF. As DNA, the CDR3 is TGCGCCAGCAGCTTAAGGGTGAACTACGAGCAGTACTTC.

This clonotype was counted many times. V gene TRBV4-1 combines with J gene TRBJ2-1; D unclear. The CDR3 sequence is 14 residues long. Trimming removed 5 bases at V and 5 bases at J, with 13 bases between. The germline gives CDR1 MGHRA, CDR2 YSYEKL. The CDR3 nucleotides read TGCGCCAGCAGCATACACTCAGCTGACAATGAGCAGTTCTTC. It yields the protein CASSIHSADNEQFF.

The chain employs TRBV6-1 and TRBJ2-7; 7 bases line up with TRBD2. CDR1 MNHNS and CDR2 SASEGT come from the germline V gene. Losses at the gene ends were 5 bases for V and 4 bases for J; bases not matched to a gene: 11. The CDR3 sequence is 15 residues long. The CDR3 sequence is CASSRGGSRPYEQYF. CDR3 sequence (DNA): TGTGCCAGCAGTCGTGGCGGGAGTCGGCCATACGAGCAGTACTTC.

This clonotype was observed at least ten times. The V call is TRBV6-6, the J call TRBJ1-1; D gene unclear. The length of the CDR3 is 13 residues. Germline V lookup: CDR1 MNHNY, CDR2 SVGAGI (reference sequence). V was trimmed by 5 bases and J by 4 bases, leaving 11 bases between them. CDR3 in amino acids: CASSQRVVTEAFF. As DNA, the CDR3 is TGTGCCAGCAGTCAGCGGGTCGTCACTGAAGCTTTCTTT.

The chain couples TRBV12-3 or TRBV12-4 to TRBJ1-5, with 7 nucleotides matching TRBD1. This CDR3 comprises 16 residues. The ends lost 6 bases at V and 4 bases at J; junction bases unmatched: 12. The CDR3 nucleotides read TGTGCCAGCAGGAGCGGCGAAGGGACAGCAAATCAGCCCCAGCATTTT. It is translated as CASRSGEGTANQPQHF.

This clonotype was seen only a few times. The chain employs TRBV29-1 and TRBJ2-3, with D possibly being TRBD1 or TRBD2 (5 bases each). Per the germline V gene, CDR1 is SQVTM and CDR2 is ANQGSEA. CDR3 length: 17 amino acids. V lost 2 bases to trimming and J lost 2 bases, with 20 bases between them. CDR3 protein: CSVEFAGLYGHTDTQYF. CDR3 DNA sequence: TGCAGCGTTGAATTTGCCGGACTCTACGGACACACAGATACGCAGTATTTT.

There are a few counts of this clonotype. The chain joins TRBV6-5 to TRBJ2-3; 13 nucleotides align to TRBD2. The ends lost 2 bases at V and 3 bases at J; junction bases unmatched: 2. CDR1 is MNHEY and CDR2 is SVGAGI in the germline V gene. CDR3 length: 16 residues. This chain's CDR3 is CASSYPTSGRTDTQYF. DNA of the CDR3: TGTGCCAGCAGTTACCCGACTAGCGGGAGGACAGATACGCAGTATTTT.

This clonotype has more than one count but fewer than ten. The chain employs TRBV18 and TRBJ2-7; D unresolved. Germline V lookup: CDR1 KGHSH, CDR2 LQKENI. The CDR3 loop spans 14 amino acids. The V end lost 10 bases, the J end lost 0 bases, and 16 bases lay between the germline ends. The CDR3 DNA is TGTGCCACCGCCCGTCAGGCCATCTCCTACGAGCAGTACTTC. This gives the protein CATARQAISYEQYF.

This chain uses TRBV20-1 with TRBJ1-1; no firm D call. The CDR3 is 14 residues long. The germline V and J ends were trimmed by 0 bases and 4 bases, with 12 bases remaining between them. Germline V gene lookup returns CDR1 DFQATT and CDR2 SNEGSKA (reference sequence). CDR3 residues: CSARDPSRATEAFF. CDR3 coding DNA: TGCAGTGCTAGAGACCCATCCCGGGCCACTGAAGCTTTCTTT.

This sequence joins TRBV6-2 or TRBV6-3 and TRBJ2-2, with TRBD2 matching over 8 bases. The germline V gene has CDR1 MNHEY and CDR2 SVGEGT. The length of the CDR3 is 14 residues. The V and J ends lost 7 bases and 6 bases, in that order; junction bases with no gene match: 7. Written as DNA, the CDR3 is TGTGCCAGCACCCCGCGGCGGGAGGCCGGGGAGCTGTTTTTT. It is translated as CASTPRREAGELFF.

This clonotype appeared a few times. The rearrangement uses TRBV9 and TRBJ1-6, with D unclear. The CDR3 spans 13 residues. V was trimmed by 3 bases and J by 4 bases, leaving 5 bases between them. In germline, CDR1 is SGDLS, CDR2 YYNGEE. The CDR3 DNA reads as TGTGCCAGCAGCGACAGATATAATTCACCCCTCCACTTT. Amino acid sequence: CASSDRYNSPLHF. Full variable domain (outside the CDR3, taken from reference TRBV9 and TRBJ1-6): DSGVTQTPKHLITATGQRVTLRCSPRSGDLSVYWYQQSLDQGLQFLIQYYNGEERAKGNILERFSAQQFPDLHSELNLSSLELGDSALYFCASSDRYNSPLHFGNGTRLTVT.

The table lists this clonotype with a few counts. The rearrangement links TRBV12-3 or TRBV12-4 to TRBJ2-7, with a weak D call TRBD1 (6 bases). This CDR3 has 15 residues. The V gene lost 6 bases and the J gene lost 4 bases, with 19 bases spanning the gap. The CDR3 nucleotides read TGTGCCAGCAGCCCGCGAGGGGGAAGAGGGTACGAGCAGTACTTC. Its protein product is CASSPRGGRGYEQYF.

The table lists this clonotype with a few counts. The chain uses TRBV20-1 and TRBJ2-5; D is possibly TRBD2 (6 bases). CDR3 length equals 12 residues. Germline CDR1 is DFQATT and CDR2 is SNEGSKA (reference sequence). Trimming cost V 4 bases and J 7 bases, with 13 bases left between them. The CDR3 coding sequence is TGCAGTGCTACGGGAGCCGTGGGGACCCAGTACTTC. Its translation: CSATGAVGTQYF.

The V call is TRBV29-1, the J call TRBJ2-3; no definite D call. The ends were cut back, 4 bases at V and 1 base at J, with 15 bases in the middle. The CDR3 is 15 residues long. The germline V gene encodes CDR1 SQVTM and CDR2 ANQGSEA. The DNA for the CDR3 is TGCAGCGTTGTTTGGATCCTGGCTGGCACAGATACGCAGTATTTT. Translated: CSVVWILAGTDTQYF.

The chain employs TRBV5-1 and TRBJ2-3; no firm D call. Germline V gene sequence: CDR1 SGHRS, CDR2 YFSETQ. The V end was cut by 2 bases, the J end by 1 base, with 11 bases between. CDR3 length: 15 residues. This CDR3 is CASSLTKWGTDTQYF. In DNA form, the CDR3 reads TGCGCCAGCAGCTTAACAAAATGGGGCACAGATACGCAGTATTTT.

V usage is TRBV14 and J usage is TRBJ2-7, with D maybe TRBD1 (6 bases). CDR3 size: 15 residues. The germline CDR1 and CDR2 sequences are SGHDN and FVKESK. Trimming pared 0 bases from V and 3 bases from J, leaving 12 bases between. CDR3 residues: CASSQDWGHSYEQYF. CDR3 sequence (DNA): TGTGCCAGCAGCCAAGATTGGGGACACAGCTACGAGCAGTACTTC. Full variable domain (rest looked up from reference TRBV14 and TRBJ2-7): EAGVTQFPSHSVIEKGQTVTLRCDPISGHDNLYWYRRVMGKEIKFLLHFVKESKQDESGMPNNRFLAERTGGTYSTLKVQPAELEDSGVYFCASSQDWGHSYEQYFGPGTRLTVT.

The chain has TRBV7-9 and TRBJ1-5, with 8 bases identical to TRBD1. Per the germline V gene, CDR1 is SEHNR and CDR2 is FQNEAQ (reference sequence). The CDR3 runs to 15 residues. V dropped 6 bases and J dropped 4; count of bases not matched to a gene: 8. The CDR3 spells CASSRTGPGNQPQHF. The CDR3 nucleotides are TGTGCCAGCAGTAGGACAGGGCCGGGAAATCAGCCCCAGCATTTT.

On this clonotype: This likely comes from a read error, as the CDR3 has no conserved phenylalanine or tryptophan at its end. This chain uses TRBV7-8 with TRBJ1-1; D possibly corresponds to TRBD1 (5 bases). The V gene lost 7 bases and the J gene lost 1 base, with 13 bases spanning the gap. The length of the CDR3 is 14 residues. Germline V gene data show CDR1 as SGHVS and CDR2 as FQNEAQ. The CDR3 DNA sequence: TGTGCCAGCACCCTTGTCCAGGGGAACACTGAAGCTTTCTTA. Amino acid sequence: CASTLVQGNTEAFL.

The CDR3 nucleotides read TGTGCCAGCAGTTACTCGGTCGGGTTAGCGGTTATACAAGAGACCCAGTACTTC. Amino acids: CASSYSVGLAVIQETQYF. V is TRBV6-5 and J is TRBJ2-5, with D tentatively TRBD2 (6 bases). The germline gives CDR1 MNHEY, CDR2 SVGAGI. The CDR3 has 18 residues. The V end was cut by 0 bases, the J end by 2 bases, with 19 bases between.

The chain recombines TRBV2 with TRBJ2-1; D is uncertain. Germline-derived CDR1 and CDR2 are SNHLY and FYNNEI. The CDR3 is made up of 13 amino acids. The ends were cut back, 7 bases at V and 5 bases at J, with 12 bases in the middle. The CDR3 DNA reads as TGTGCCAGCATGGGTCGCGAGGACAATGAGCAGTTCTTC. This gives the protein CASMGREDNEQFF. Full variable domain (missing parts from reference TRBV2 and TRBJ2-1): EPEVTQTPSHQVTQMGQEVILRCVPISNHLYFYWYRQILGQKVEFLVSFYNNEISEKSEIFDDQFSVERPDGSNFTLKIRSTKLEDSAMYFCASMGREDNEQFFGPGTRLTVL.